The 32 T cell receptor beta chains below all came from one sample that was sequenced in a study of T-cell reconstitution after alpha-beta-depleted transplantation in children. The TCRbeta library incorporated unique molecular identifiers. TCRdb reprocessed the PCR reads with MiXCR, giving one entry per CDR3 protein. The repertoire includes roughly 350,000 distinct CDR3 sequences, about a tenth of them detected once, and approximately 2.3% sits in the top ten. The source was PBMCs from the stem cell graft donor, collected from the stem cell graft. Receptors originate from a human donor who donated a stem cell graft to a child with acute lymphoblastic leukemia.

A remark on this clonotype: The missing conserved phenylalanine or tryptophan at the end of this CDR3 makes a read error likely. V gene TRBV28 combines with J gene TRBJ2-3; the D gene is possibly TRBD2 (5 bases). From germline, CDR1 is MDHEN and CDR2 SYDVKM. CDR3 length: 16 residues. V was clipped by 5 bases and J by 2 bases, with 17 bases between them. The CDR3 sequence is CASSQFRRGNTDTQYL. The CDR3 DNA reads TGTGCCAGCAGTCAATTCCGCCGGGGTAACACAGATACGCAGTATTTG.

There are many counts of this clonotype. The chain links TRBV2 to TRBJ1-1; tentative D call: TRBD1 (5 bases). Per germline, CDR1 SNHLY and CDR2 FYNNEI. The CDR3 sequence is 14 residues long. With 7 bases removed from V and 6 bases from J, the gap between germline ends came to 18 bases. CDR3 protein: CASTPLEGRAEAFF. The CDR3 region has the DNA TGTGCCAGCACCCCTCTGGAGGGGCGCGCTGAAGCTTTCTTT.

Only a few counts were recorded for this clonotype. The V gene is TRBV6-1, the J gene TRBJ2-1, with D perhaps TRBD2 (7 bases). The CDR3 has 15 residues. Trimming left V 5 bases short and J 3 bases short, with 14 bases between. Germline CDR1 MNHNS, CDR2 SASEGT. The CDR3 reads CASSQRGGGYNEQFF. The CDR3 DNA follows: TGTGCCAGCAGTCAGAGAGGGGGGGGCTACAATGAGCAGTTCTTC.

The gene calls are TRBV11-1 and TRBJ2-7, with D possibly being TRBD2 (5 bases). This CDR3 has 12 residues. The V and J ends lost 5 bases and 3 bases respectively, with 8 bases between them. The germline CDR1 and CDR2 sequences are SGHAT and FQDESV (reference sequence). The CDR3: CASSRSDYEQYF. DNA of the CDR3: TGTGCCAGCAGCCGTAGCGACTACGAGCAGTACTTC.

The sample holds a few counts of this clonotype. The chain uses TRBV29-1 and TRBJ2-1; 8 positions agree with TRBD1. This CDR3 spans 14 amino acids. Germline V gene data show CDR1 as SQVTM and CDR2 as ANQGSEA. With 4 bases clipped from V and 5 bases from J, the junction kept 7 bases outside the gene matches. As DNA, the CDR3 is TGCAGCGTTGGGGGGCAGGGGGCGAACAATGAGCAGTTCTTC. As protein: CSVGGQGANNEQFF.

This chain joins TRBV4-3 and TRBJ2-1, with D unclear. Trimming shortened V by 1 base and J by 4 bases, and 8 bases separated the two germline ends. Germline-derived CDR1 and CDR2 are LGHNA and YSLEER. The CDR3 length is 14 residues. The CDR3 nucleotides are TGCGCCAGCAGCCAAGGCCAGGTATACAATGAGCAGTTCTTC. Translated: CASSQGQVYNEQFF.

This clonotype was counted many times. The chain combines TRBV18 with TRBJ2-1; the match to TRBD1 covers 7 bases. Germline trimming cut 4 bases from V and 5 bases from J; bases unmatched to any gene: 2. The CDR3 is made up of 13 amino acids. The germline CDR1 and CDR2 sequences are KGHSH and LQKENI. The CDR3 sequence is CASSQTGHNEQFF. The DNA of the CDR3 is TGTGCCAGCTCACAGACAGGGCACAATGAGCAGTTCTTC.

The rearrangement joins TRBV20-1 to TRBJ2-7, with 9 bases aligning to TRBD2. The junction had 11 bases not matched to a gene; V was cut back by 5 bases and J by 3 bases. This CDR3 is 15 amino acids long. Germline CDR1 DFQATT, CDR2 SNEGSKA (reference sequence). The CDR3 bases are TGCAGTGCTCTGGGACTGCGGGAGGGCCTCTACGAGCAGTACTTC. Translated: CSALGLREGLYEQYF.

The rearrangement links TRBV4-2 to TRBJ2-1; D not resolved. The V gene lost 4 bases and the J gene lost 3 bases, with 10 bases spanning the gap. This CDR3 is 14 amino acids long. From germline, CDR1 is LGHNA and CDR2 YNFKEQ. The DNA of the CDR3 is TGTGCCAGCAGCCCCCGGCTCTTCTACAATGAGCAGTTCTTC. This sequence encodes CASSPRLFYNEQFF.

CDR3 DNA: TGCAGTGCTAGATCCTATGGCTACACCTTC. Translating it yields CSARSYGYTF. This rearrangement joins TRBV20-1 to TRBJ1-2; the D is unclear. Trimming pared 2 bases from V and 4 bases from J, leaving 2 bases between. Germline loops: CDR1 DFQATT, CDR2 SNEGSKA (reference sequence). This CDR3 is built from 10 residues.

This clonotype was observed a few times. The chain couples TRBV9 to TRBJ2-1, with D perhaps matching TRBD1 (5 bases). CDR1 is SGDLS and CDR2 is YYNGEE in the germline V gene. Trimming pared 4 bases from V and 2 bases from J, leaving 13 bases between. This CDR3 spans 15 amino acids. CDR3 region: CASSPRVGPYNEQFF. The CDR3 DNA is TGTGCCAGCAGCCCCAGGGTGGGGCCCTACAATGAGCAGTTCTTC. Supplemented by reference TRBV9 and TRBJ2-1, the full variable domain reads DSGVTQTPKHLITATGQRVTLRCSPRSGDLSVYWYQQSLDQGLQFLIQYYNGEERAKGNILERFSAQQFPDLHSELNLSSLELGDSALYFCASSPRVGPYNEQFFGPGTRLTVL.

CDR3 nucleotides: TGCGCCAGCAGCGTGCGCCCCGGGAGCTCTGGGGCCAACGTCCTGACTTTC. Amino acids: CASSVRPGSSGANVLTF. J is TRBJ2-6 and V is TRBV5-1; TRBD2 is a possible D gene (6 bases). Germline loops: CDR1 SGHRS, CDR2 YFSETQ. CDR3 length equals 17 residues. The V end lost 4 bases, the J end lost 0 bases, and 14 bases lay between the germline ends.

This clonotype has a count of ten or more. The CDR3: CASSVALSGTRSSYNEQFF. DNA of the CDR3: TGTGCCAGCAGCGTAGCTCTTAGCGGGACTAGGAGCTCCTACAATGAGCAGTTCTTC. The chain joins TRBV9 to TRBJ2-1; 8 positions match TRBD2. Germline-derived CDR1 and CDR2 are SGDLS and YYNGEE. V trimming: 0 bases; J trimming: 0 bases; junction bases outside the gene matches: 11. This CDR3 has 19 residues.

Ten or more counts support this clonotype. This CDR3 is CASSSREDTDTQYF. In DNA form, the CDR3 reads TGTGCCAGCAGCTCACGGGAGGACACAGATACGCAGTATTTT. The gene calls are TRBV7-9 and TRBJ2-3, with TRBD2 matching over 7 bases. This CDR3 comprises 14 residues. V lost 4 bases and J lost 2; bases outside the gene matches: 3. Germline V gene sequence: CDR1 SEHNR, CDR2 FQNEAQ (reference sequence).

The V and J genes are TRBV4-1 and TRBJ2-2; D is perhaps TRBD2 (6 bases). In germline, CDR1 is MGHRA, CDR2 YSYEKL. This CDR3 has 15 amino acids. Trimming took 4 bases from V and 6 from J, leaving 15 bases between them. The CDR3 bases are TGCGCCAGCAGCCCCTCGAGACTAGGACCCGGGGAGCTGTTTTTT. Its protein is CASSPSRLGPGELFF.

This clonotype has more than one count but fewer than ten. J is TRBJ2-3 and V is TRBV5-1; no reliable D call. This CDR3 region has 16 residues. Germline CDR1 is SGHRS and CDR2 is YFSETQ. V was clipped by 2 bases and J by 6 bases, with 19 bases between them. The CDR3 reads CASSFPILGSADTQYF. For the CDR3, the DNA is TGCGCCAGCAGCTTCCCAATTCTAGGATCGGCTGATACGCAGTATTTT. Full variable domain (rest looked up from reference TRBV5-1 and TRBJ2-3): KAGVTQTPRYLIKTRGQQVTLSCSPISGHRSVSWYQQTPGQGLQFLFEYFSETQRNKGNFPGRFSGRQFSNSRSEMNVSTLELGDSALYLCASSFPILGSADTQYFGPGTRLTVL.

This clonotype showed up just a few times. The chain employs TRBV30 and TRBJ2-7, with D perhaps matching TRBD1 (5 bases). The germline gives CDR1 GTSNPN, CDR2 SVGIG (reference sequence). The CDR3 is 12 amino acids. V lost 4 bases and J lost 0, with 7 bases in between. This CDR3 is CAWNQGSYEQYF. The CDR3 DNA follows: TGTGCCTGGAACCAGGGCTCCTACGAGCAGTACTTC.

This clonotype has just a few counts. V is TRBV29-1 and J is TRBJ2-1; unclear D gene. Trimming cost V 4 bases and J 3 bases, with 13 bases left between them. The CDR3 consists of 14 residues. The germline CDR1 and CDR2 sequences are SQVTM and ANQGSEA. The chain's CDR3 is CSVVSEADYNEQFF. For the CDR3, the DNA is TGCAGCGTTGTAAGCGAGGCAGACTACAATGAGCAGTTCTTC.

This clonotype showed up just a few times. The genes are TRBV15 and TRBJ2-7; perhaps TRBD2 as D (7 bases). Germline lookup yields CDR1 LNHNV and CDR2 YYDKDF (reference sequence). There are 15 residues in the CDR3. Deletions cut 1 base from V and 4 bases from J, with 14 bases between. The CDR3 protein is CATSRGEAGAYEQYF. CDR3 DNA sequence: TGTGCCACCAGCAGAGGAGAGGCGGGGGCGTACGAGCAGTACTTC.

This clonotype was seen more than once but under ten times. The CDR3 DNA reads as TGTGCCAGCAGTGAACGTGACCCGGGACTAGCCTACTACGAGCAGTACTTC. It is translated as CASSERDPGLAYYEQYF. The genes are TRBV6-1 and TRBJ2-7; 9 nucleotides line up with TRBD2. Germline CDR1 reads MNHNS; CDR2 reads SASEGT. This CDR3 is 17 amino acids long. V trimming: 2 bases; J trimming: 3 bases; junction bases outside the gene matches: 11.

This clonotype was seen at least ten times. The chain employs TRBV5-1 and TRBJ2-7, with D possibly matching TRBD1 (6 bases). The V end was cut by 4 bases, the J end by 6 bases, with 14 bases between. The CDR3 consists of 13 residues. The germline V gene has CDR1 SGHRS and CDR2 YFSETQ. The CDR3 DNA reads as TGCGCCAGCAGCCCAGGGGAACCTCGCGAGCAGTACTTC. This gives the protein CASSPGEPREQYF.

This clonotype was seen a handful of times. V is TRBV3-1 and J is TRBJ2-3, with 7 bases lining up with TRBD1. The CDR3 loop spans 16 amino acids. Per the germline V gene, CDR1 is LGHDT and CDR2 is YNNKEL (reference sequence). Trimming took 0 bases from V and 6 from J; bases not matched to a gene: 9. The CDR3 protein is CASSQDSTGYTDTQYF. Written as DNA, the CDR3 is TGTGCCAGCAGCCAAGACTCGACAGGGTACACCGATACGCAGTATTTT.

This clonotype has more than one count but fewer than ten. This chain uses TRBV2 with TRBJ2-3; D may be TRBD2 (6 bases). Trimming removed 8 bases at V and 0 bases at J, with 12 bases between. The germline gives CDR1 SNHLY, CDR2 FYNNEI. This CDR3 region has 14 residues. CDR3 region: CASRDLASTDTQYF. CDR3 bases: TGTGCCAGCCGGGACTTAGCTAGCACAGATACGCAGTATTTT.

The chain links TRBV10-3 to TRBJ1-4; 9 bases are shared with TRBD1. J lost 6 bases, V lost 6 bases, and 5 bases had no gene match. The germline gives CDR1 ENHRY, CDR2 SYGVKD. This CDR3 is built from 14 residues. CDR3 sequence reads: CAISPGTGHEKLFF. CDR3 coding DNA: TGTGCCATCAGCCCCGGGACAGGGCATGAAAAACTGTTTTTT.

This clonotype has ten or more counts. In nucleotides, the CDR3 is TGCGCCAGCAGCTCATCTACAGGGGGGAACACCGGGGAGCTGTTTTTT. Translation gives CASSSSTGGNTGELFF. J is TRBJ2-2 and V is TRBV5-1; 8 nucleotides line up with TRBD1. Trimming removed 3 bases from V and 1 base from J; junction bases left unmatched: 5. CDR1 and CDR2 (germline): SGHRS, YFSETQ. The CDR3 runs to 16 residues.

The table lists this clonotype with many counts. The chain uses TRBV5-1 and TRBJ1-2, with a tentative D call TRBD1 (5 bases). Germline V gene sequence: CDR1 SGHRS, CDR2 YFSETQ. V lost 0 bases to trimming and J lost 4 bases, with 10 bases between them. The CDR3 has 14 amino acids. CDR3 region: CASSLDGAGYGYTF. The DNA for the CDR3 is TGCGCCAGCAGCTTGGATGGGGCGGGCTATGGCTACACCTTC.

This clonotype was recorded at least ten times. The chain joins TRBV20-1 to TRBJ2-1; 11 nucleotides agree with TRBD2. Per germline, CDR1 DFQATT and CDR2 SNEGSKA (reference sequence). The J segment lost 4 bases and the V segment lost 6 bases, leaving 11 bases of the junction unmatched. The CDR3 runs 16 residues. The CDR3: CSATNSGRAPYNEQFF. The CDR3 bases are TGCAGTGCAACAAATAGCGGGAGGGCCCCATACAATGAGCAGTTCTTC.

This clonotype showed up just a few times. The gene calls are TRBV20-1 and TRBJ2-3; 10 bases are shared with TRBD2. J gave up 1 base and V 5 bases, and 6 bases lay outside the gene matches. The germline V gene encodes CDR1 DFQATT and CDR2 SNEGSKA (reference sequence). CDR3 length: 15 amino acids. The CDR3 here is CSAQPGTSGTDTQYF. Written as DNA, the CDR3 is TGCAGTGCTCAACCCGGGACTAGCGGCACAGATACGCAGTATTTT.

The CDR3 loop is CSAGTVNQETQYF. The CDR3 bases are TGCAGCGCCGGGACAGTAAACCAAGAGACCCAGTACTTC. This rearrangement joins TRBV29-1 to TRBJ2-5; TRBD1 aligns across 7 bases. This CDR3 has 13 amino acids. Germline V gene data show CDR1 as SQVTM and CDR2 as ANQGSEA. Trimming at V came to 7 bases and at J to 0 bases, leaving 5 bases not matched to a gene.

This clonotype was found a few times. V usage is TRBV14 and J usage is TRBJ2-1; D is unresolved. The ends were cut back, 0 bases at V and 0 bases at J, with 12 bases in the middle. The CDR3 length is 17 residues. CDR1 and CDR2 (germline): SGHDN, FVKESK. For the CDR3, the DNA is TGTGCCAGCAGCCAAGATCGAGACCCCGGCTCCTACAATGAGCAGTTCTTC. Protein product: CASSQDRDPGSYNEQFF.

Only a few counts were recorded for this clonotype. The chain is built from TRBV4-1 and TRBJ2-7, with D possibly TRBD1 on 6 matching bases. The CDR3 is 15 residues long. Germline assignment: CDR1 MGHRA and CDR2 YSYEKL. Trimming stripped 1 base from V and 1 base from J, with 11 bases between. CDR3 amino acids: CASSQGTGQSYEQYF. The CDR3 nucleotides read TGCGCCAGCAGCCAAGGGACGGGACAATCCTACGAGCAGTACTTC.

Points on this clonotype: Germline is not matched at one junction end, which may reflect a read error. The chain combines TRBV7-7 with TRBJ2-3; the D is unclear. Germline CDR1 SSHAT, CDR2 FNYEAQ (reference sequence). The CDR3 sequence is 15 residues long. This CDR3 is CASSLLPISTDTQYF. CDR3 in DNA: TGTGCTAGCAGCTTACTCCCCATCAGCACAGATACGCAGTATTTT.